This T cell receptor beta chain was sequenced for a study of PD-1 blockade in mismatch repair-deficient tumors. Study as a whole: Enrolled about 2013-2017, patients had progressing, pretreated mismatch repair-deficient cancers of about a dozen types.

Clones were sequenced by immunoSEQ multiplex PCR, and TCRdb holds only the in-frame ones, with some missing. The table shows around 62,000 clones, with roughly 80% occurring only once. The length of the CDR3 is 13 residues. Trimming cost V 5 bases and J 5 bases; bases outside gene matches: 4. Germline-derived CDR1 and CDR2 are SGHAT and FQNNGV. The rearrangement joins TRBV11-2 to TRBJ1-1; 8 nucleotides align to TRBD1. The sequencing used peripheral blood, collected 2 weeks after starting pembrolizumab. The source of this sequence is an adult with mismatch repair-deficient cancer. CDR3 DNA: TGTGCCAGCAGCGAACAGGGGGGGACTGAAGCTTTCTTT. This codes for CASSEQGGTEAFF.